These 2 T cell receptor beta chains were all obtained from the same sample, sequenced in a study of blood T cell repertoires in COVID-19. Some clones are missing from TCRdb's copy, which holds only in-frame ones; the method was immunoSEQ multiplex PCR. The table lists around 81,000 clones, approximately 80% of them singletons. Sequencing was performed on peripheral blood. These receptors were collected from a human donor in a cohort sampled during active COVID-19.

The chain recombines TRBV5-8 with TRBJ2-3; possible D gene TRBD2, 5 bases. Germline V gene sequence: CDR1 SGHTS, CDR2 YDEGEE. The CDR3 sequence is 13 residues long. V shed 2 bases and J shed 3 bases, with 7 bases lying between them. The CDR3 nucleotides are TGTGCCAGCAGCTTAAGGAGGACAGATACGCAGTATTTT. Residues: CASSLRRTDTQYF.

The J gene is TRBJ1-2, the V gene TRBV5-1; D is ambiguous. Trimming removed 2 bases at V and 0 bases at J, with 11 bases between. The germline gives CDR1 SGHRS, CDR2 YFSETQ. The CDR3 is 15 residues long. This chain's CDR3 is CASSFQDGANYGYTF. DNA of the CDR3: TGCGCCAGCAGCTTCCAGGACGGGGCTAACTATGGCTACACCTTC. Based on the CDR3 plus reference TRBV5-1 and TRBJ1-2, the full variable domain is KAGVTQTPRYLIKTRGQQVTLSCSPISGHRSVSWYQQTPGQGLQFLFEYFSETQRNKGNFPGRFSGRQFSNSRSEMNVSTLELGDSALYLCASSFQDGANYGYTFGSGTRLTVV.